These 28 T cell receptor beta chains came from one sample sequenced in a study of memory CD4+ T cells and cytomegalovirus serostatus. Some clones are missing from TCRdb's copy, which holds only in-frame ones; the method was immunoSEQ multiplex PCR. Here the sample spans about 100,000 clones, 75% to 90% being singletons. Single viable CD3+CD4+CD8-CD45RO+ cells were sorted as the memory CD4+ T cells. The sequenced sample consisted of memory CD4+ T cells from blood. These receptors originate from an adult in good health and CMV-seropositive.

This chain joins TRBV4-3 and TRBJ2-3; possible D gene TRBD2, 5 bases. From germline, CDR1 is LGHNA and CDR2 YSLEER. The V gene lost 1 base and the J gene lost 1 base, with 12 bases spanning the gap. The CDR3 loop spans 16 amino acids. CDR3 sequence reads: CASSQALAEGTDTQYF. The DNA for the CDR3 is TGCGCCAGCAGCCAAGCCCTAGCTGAGGGCACAGATACGCAGTATTTT.

This sequence joins TRBV2 and TRBJ1-5, with D possibly being TRBD1 (5 bases). V shed 2 bases and J shed 10 bases, with 9 bases lying between them. The CDR3 is made up of 12 amino acids. Germline assignment: CDR1 SNHLY and CDR2 FYNNEI. DNA for the CDR3: TGTGCCAGCAGTGAAACGGGGACCCCCCAGCATTTT. This codes for CASSETGTPQHF.

This chain links TRBV4-1 with TRBJ2-3, with 7 bases that match TRBD1. The CDR3 runs to 15 residues. Germline assignment: CDR1 MGHRA and CDR2 YSYEKL. The V segment lost 4 bases and the J segment 3 bases; nucleotides outside the gene matches: 7. This chain's CDR3 is CASSPGQARTDTQYF. CDR3 bases: TGCGCCAGCAGCCCCGGACAGGCCAGAACAGATACGCAGTATTTT.

This clone has a single count. The chain has TRBV5-1 and TRBJ1-1; D remains ambiguous. CDR1 and CDR2 from the germline V gene are SGHRS and YFSETQ. The CDR3 totals 14 residues. V was trimmed by 5 bases and J by 0 bases, leaving 11 bases between them. The CDR3 sequence: CASRRDSMNTEAFF. CDR3 nucleotide sequence: TGCGCCAGCAGACGTGACTCCATGAACACTGAAGCTTTCTTT.

The chain employs TRBV19 and TRBJ1-2, with D hard to call. CDR3 length: 13 amino acids. The germline CDR1 and CDR2 sequences are LNHDA and SQIVND (reference sequence). Trimming took off 8 bases at V and 4 bases at J, with 14 bases between the two ends. CDR3 loop: CASRGPFFYGYTF. CDR3 DNA sequence: TGTGCCAGTCGCGGACCGTTCTTCTATGGCTACACCTTC. Variable domain in full (rest from reference TRBV19 and TRBJ1-2): DGGITQSPKYLFRKEGQNVTLSCEQNLNHDAMYWYRQDPGQGLRLIYYSQIVNDFQKGDIAEGYSVSREKKESFPLTVTSAQKNPTAFYLCASRGPFFYGYTFGSGTRLTVV.

The chain carries TRBV9 and TRBJ1-4; D remains ambiguous. The CDR3 runs to 15 residues. From germline, CDR1 is SGDLS and CDR2 YYNGEE. V lost 0 bases, J lost 0 bases, and 6 bases lay in between. CDR3 protein: CASSVAPATNEKLFF. As DNA, the CDR3 is TGTGCCAGCAGCGTAGCGCCAGCAACTAATGAAAAACTGTTTTTT.

The genes are TRBV15 and TRBJ2-7; the match to TRBD2 covers 8 bases. Germline V gives CDR1 LNHNV, CDR2 YYDKDF (reference sequence). J gave up 3 bases and V 1 base, and 5 bases lay outside the gene matches. The CDR3 runs 15 residues. CDR3 amino acids: CATSRAGSGNYEQYF. For the CDR3, the DNA is TGTGCCACCAGCAGAGCCGGTAGCGGGAACTACGAGCAGTACTTC.

V gene TRBV7-2 combines with J gene TRBJ2-7, with TRBD2 matching 9 bases. V lost 1 base, J lost 5 bases, and 6 bases stayed unmatched. This CDR3 has 15 residues. Germline V gives CDR1 SGHTA, CDR2 FQGNSA. In DNA, the CDR3 is TGTGCCAGCAGCTTAGTCGCGGGAGGGCCTAACGAGCAGTACTTC. Protein: CASSLVAGGPNEQYF.

The rearrangement joins TRBV7-2 to TRBJ2-1, with D uncertain. Germline CDR1 reads SGHTA; CDR2 reads FQGNSA. The CDR3 runs 13 residues. The V end lost 8 bases, the J end lost 8 bases, and 16 bases lay between the germline ends. The CDR3 here is CASASGVFYEQFF. The DNA of the CDR3 is TGTGCCAGCGCGAGTGGGGTCTTTTATGAGCAGTTCTTC. Supplemented by reference TRBV7-2 and TRBJ2-1, the full variable domain reads GAGVSQSPSNKVTEKGKDVELRCDPISGHTALYWYRQSLGQGLEFLIYFQGNSAPDKSGLPSDRFSAERTGGSVSTLTIQRTQQEDSAVYLCASASGVFYEQFFGPGTRLTVL.

The V gene is TRBV7-9, the J gene TRBJ2-3; TRBD2 agrees at 14 bases. In germline, CDR1 is SEHNR, CDR2 FQNEAQ (reference sequence). Germline trimming cut 5 bases from V and 3 bases from J; bases unmatched to any gene: 4. This CDR3 is 16 amino acids long. This CDR3 is CASSTRTSGRTDTQYF. The CDR3 DNA is TGTGCCAGCAGCACACGGACTAGCGGGAGGACAGATACGCAGTATTTT.

The chain uses TRBV7-2 and TRBJ2-1; D is uncertain. Germline assignment: CDR1 SGHTA and CDR2 FQGNSA. The CDR3 is 13 amino acids. The V gene lost 1 base and the J gene lost 5 bases, with 6 bases spanning the gap. Written as DNA, the CDR3 is TGTGCCAGCAGCTTAGACGAGAACAATGAGCAGTTCTTC. Translation: CASSLDENNEQFF.

The V and J genes are TRBV7-9 and TRBJ1-1; D is undetermined. Germline CDR1 is SEHNR and CDR2 is FQNEAQ (reference sequence). Trimming shortened V by 1 base and J by 4 bases, and 7 bases separated the two germline ends. This CDR3 has 13 amino acids. CDR3 DNA: TGTGCCAGCAGCTTAGGAGTCCTCACTGAAGCTTTCTTT. It translates to CASSLGVLTEAFF.

This chain links TRBV11-2 with TRBJ2-7; 13 nucleotides agree with TRBD2. V dropped 5 bases and J dropped 2; count of bases not matched to a gene: 6. The CDR3 covers 16 residues. The germline gives CDR1 SGHAT, CDR2 FQNNGV. Written as DNA, the CDR3 is TGTGCCAGCAGCCTTTGGACTAGCGGGAGAGCCTACGAGCAGTACTTC. The encoded protein is CASSLWTSGRAYEQYF.

The CDR3 DNA follows: TGTGCCAGTAGTCCCCCATGGATAGCTGGTTCCACAGATACGCAGTATTTT. Translating gives CASSPPWIAGSTDTQYF. This chain uses TRBV19 with TRBJ2-3; D is ambiguous. V lost 5 bases and J lost 2, with 20 bases in between. The CDR3 totals 17 residues. Germline CDR1 and CDR2: LNHDA and SQIVND (reference sequence).

This clone was counted a few times. The gene calls are TRBV5-4 and TRBJ2-3; D not resolved. CDR1 and CDR2 from the germline V gene are SGHNT and YYREEE (reference sequence). V lost 3 bases to trimming and J lost 7 bases, with 6 bases between them. The CDR3 is 11 residues long. The CDR3 sequence: CASSSRYTQYF. The CDR3, as DNA: TGTGCCAGCAGCTCGCGATATACGCAGTATTTT.

The V call is TRBV6-6, the J call TRBJ2-5; D gene uncertain. V lost 4 bases and J lost 1, with 7 bases in between. Germline CDR1 is MNHNY and CDR2 is SVGAGI (reference sequence). The CDR3 spans 13 residues. The CDR3 nucleotides read TGTGCCAGCAGTTCTCACCTCCAAGAGACCCAGTACTTC. This sequence encodes CASSSHLQETQYF.

This clone has only a few counts. The rearrangement joins TRBV2 to TRBJ2-7; TRBD2 aligns across 8 bases. V shed 5 bases and J 6 bases; nucleotides not matched to a gene: 9. Germline assignment: CDR1 SNHLY and CDR2 FYNNEI. The CDR3 is 14 amino acids. CDR3 coding DNA: TGTGCCAGCAGTAAAGAAGCGGGAGCCAGCGAGCAGTACTTC. Amino acids: CASSKEAGASEQYF.

This clone was observed once. This chain uses TRBV7-2 with TRBJ2-7; 9 bases match TRBD1. Germline assignment: CDR1 SGHTA and CDR2 FQGNSA. The J segment lost 6 bases and the V segment lost 5 bases, leaving 8 bases of the junction unmatched. CDR3 size: 14 residues. CDR3 DNA: TGTGCCAGCAGCCCCCAACAGGGGGCCAGCGAGCAGTACTTC. Protein sequence: CASSPQQGASEQYF.

The chain uses TRBV5-1 and TRBJ2-3, with 11 bases identical to TRBD1. The germline CDR1 and CDR2 sequences are SGHRS and YFSETQ. The CDR3 totals 15 residues. V gave up 4 bases and J gave up 4 bases; unmatched junction bases: 5. CDR3 sequence: CASSPGDRGADTQYF. CDR3 coding DNA: TGCGCCAGCAGCCCGGGGGACAGGGGGGCAGATACGCAGTATTTT.

J is TRBJ2-3 and V is TRBV27, with 13 bases identical to TRBD2. CDR1 and CDR2 (germline): MNHEY, SMNVEV (reference sequence). CDR3 length: 14 residues. V was pared by 6 bases and J by 6 bases, with 3 bases of the junction left unmatched. CDR3 sequence: CASRGLAGSDTQYF. CDR3 DNA: TGTGCCAGCAGGGGACTAGCGGGATCGGATACGCAGTATTTT.

The chain recombines TRBV7-3 with TRBJ2-3, with TRBD2 identical over 11 bases. The V segment lost 2 bases and the J segment 8 bases; nucleotides outside the gene matches: 9. The CDR3 extends over 16 amino acids. Germline V gene data show CDR1 as SGHTA and CDR2 as FQGTGA. This CDR3 reads CASSLSNSGRGGTQYF. DNA of the CDR3: TGTGCCAGCAGCTTATCGAATAGCGGGAGGGGTGGTACGCAGTATTTT.

V usage is TRBV18 and J usage is TRBJ2-3; D is uncertain. Germline CDR1 KGHSH, CDR2 LQKENI. V was cut by 3 bases and J by 0 bases, with 7 bases left in between. The CDR3 extends over 14 amino acids. CDR3 protein: CASSPDASTDTQYF. CDR3 in DNA: TGTGCCAGCTCACCGGACGCAAGCACAGATACGCAGTATTTT.

The rearrangement uses TRBV28 and TRBJ1-4; 11 bases agree with TRBD1. CDR3 length equals 15 residues. V lost 6 bases and J lost 7; bases outside the gene matches: 7. Germline loops: CDR1 MDHEN, CDR2 SYDVKM. The CDR3 protein is CASRSPGQGAEKLFF. The CDR3 DNA follows: TGTGCCAGCAGATCTCCCGGACAGGGGGCTGAAAAACTGTTTTTT.

V is TRBV19 and J is TRBJ1-1; tentatively, D is TRBD1 (6 bases). CDR1 is LNHDA, CDR2 SQIVND, per germline (reference sequence). Trimming left V 5 bases short and J 0 bases short, with 16 bases between. The CDR3 has 16 residues. The DNA for the CDR3 is TGTGCCAGTAGTGAAGCCGGGACAACAATGAACACTGAAGCTTTCTTT. Its protein product is CASSEAGTTMNTEAFF.

The sample holds many counts of this clone. The V gene is TRBV5-5, the J gene TRBJ1-1; tentative D call: TRBD1 (6 bases). Germline V gene data show CDR1 as SGHKS and CDR2 as YYEKEE (reference sequence). Trimming cost V 7 bases and J 2 bases, with 24 bases left between them. The CDR3 totals 17 residues. The CDR3, as DNA: TGTGCCAGCCGCAGGCCTCTTACAACAGGGCTAAACACTGAAGCTTTCTTT. Amino acids: CASRRPLTTGLNTEAFF.

The V call is TRBV4-1, the J call TRBJ2-3, with 11 bases that match TRBD2. Germline lookup yields CDR1 MGHRA and CDR2 YSYEKL. This CDR3 is built from 19 residues. V lost 4 bases and J lost 1; bases outside the gene matches: 13. CDR3 residues: CASSPSPLSGRGGTDTQYF. The CDR3 DNA reads as TGCGCCAGCAGCCCGAGCCCCCTTAGCGGGAGGGGCGGCACAGATACGCAGTATTTT.

The chain uses TRBV7-9 and TRBJ1-1; a weak D match, TRBD1 (5 bases). The CDR3 consists of 15 residues. From germline, CDR1 is SEHNR and CDR2 FQNEAQ (reference sequence). Trimming took off 2 bases at V and 4 bases at J, with 14 bases between the two ends. The CDR3 DNA sequence: TGTGCCAGCAGCTTACAGGGCGGGAAGGGCACTGAAGCTTTCTTT. Translation: CASSLQGGKGTEAFF. The whole variable domain, remainder taken from reference TRBV7-9 and TRBJ1-1, is DTGVSQNPRHKITKRGQNVTFRCDPISEHNRLYWYRQTLGQGPEFLTYFQNEAQLEKSRLLSDRFSAERPKGSFSTLEIQRTEQGDSAMYLCASSLQGGKGTEAFFGQGTRLTVV.

This rearrangement joins TRBV7-3 to TRBJ1-1, with D perhaps TRBD1 (5 bases). The germline V and J ends were trimmed by 2 bases and 8 bases, with 12 bases remaining between them. Germline values: CDR1 SGHTA, CDR2 FQGTGA. CDR3 length: 13 residues. The CDR3 coding sequence is TGTGCCAGCAGCTTACGGTATGGGGGGGAAGCTTTCTTT. Translating it yields CASSLRYGGEAFF.